The 22 T cell receptor beta chains reported below all come from one sample, sequenced in a study of regulatory T cells in long-lasting Graves disease. Library construction for TCR beta used iRepertoire HTBI primers and Arm-PCR of CDR3 regions. Via MiXCR, TCRdb re-called the multiplex PCR reads, giving one row per CDR3 protein. The repertoire includes some 490,000 distinct CDR3 sequences, 12% of them detected once, and roughly 8.9% sits in the top ten. Time point given: newly diagnosed GD, antithyroid drugs for less than 3 months. The TCR library was prepared using RNA isolated from PBMCs. Separately, the same data were catalogued under a study of T cells in Graves' hyperthyroidism and ophthalmopathy.

Material: peripheral blood mononuclear cells (PBMCs), obtained at new diagnosis, from a patient treated with antithyroid drugs. The receptors come from a woman aged 25 to 39 with Graves disease.

The genes are TRBV19 and TRBJ2-4; TRBD2 is a possible D gene (5 bases). This CDR3 spans 17 amino acids. Trimming left V 10 bases short and J 0 bases short, with 22 bases between. Per germline, CDR1 LNHDA and CDR2 SQIVND (reference sequence). This CDR3 reads CATTDAGIKLAKNIQYF. DNA of the CDR3: TGTGCCACTACCGACGCGGGCATCAAACTAGCCAAAAACATTCAGTACTTC.

This clonotype was detected many times. The chain combines TRBV6-5 with TRBJ2-1; D is perhaps TRBD2 (5 bases). CDR3 length equals 15 residues. The V gene lost 0 bases and the J gene lost 7 bases, with 13 bases spanning the gap. Germline loops: CDR1 MNHEY, CDR2 SVGAGI. CDR3 sequence reads: CASSYSGYGGNEQFF. The CDR3 DNA sequence: TGTGCCAGCAGTTACTCCGGGTACGGAGGAAATGAGCAGTTCTTC.

The genes are TRBV15 and TRBJ1-2; D not resolved. V lost 3 bases and J 3 bases, leaving 20 bases between the germline ends. The CDR3 contains 17 residues. The germline CDR1 and CDR2 sequences are LNHNV and YYDKDF (reference sequence). CDR3 bases: TGTGCCACCAGCAGTAAGATTTTGAAGGGCCCAGACTATGGCTACACCTTC. This sequence encodes CATSSKILKGPDYGYTF.

The chain links TRBV7-2 to TRBJ1-5; TRBD1 matches 9 bases. J lost 1 base, V lost 5 bases, and 9 bases had no gene match. The CDR3 has 17 residues. Germline V CDR1 and CDR2: SGHTA, FQGNSA. The CDR3 reads CASSPRTGEGSNQPQHF. The CDR3 DNA sequence: TGTGCCAGCAGCCCCCGGACAGGGGAAGGGAGCAATCAGCCCCAGCATTTT. The full variable domain, its missing parts supplied by reference TRBV7-2 and TRBJ1-5, is GAGVSQSPSNKVTEKGKDVELRCDPISGHTALYWYRQSLGQGLEFLIYFQGNSAPDKSGLPSDRFSAERTGGSVSTLTIQRTQQEDSAVYLCASSPRTGEGSNQPQHFGDGTRLSIL.

J is TRBJ1-1 and V is TRBV14, with D uncertain. Trimming removed 4 bases from V and 4 bases from J, with 13 bases in between. Germline V lookup: CDR1 SGHDN, CDR2 FVKESK. This CDR3 spans 14 amino acids. The DNA of the CDR3 is TGTGCCAGCAGCCGAGGTCTCTCCGGCACTGAAGCTTTCTTT. Its protein is CASSRGLSGTEAFF.

This clonotype occurred a few times. V gene TRBV3-1 combines with J gene TRBJ1-1; TRBD1 aligns across 9 bases. The CDR3 is made up of 16 amino acids. V lost 1 base, J lost 1 base, and 4 bases stayed unmatched. In germline, CDR1 is LGHDT, CDR2 YNNKEL (reference sequence). CDR3 bases: TGTGCCAGCAGCCAAGCTCGGACAGGGGCGAACACTGAAGCTTTCTTT. Protein sequence: CASSQARTGANTEAFF.

This clonotype was observed at least ten times. The CDR3: CATSGVTGTSGRNNEQFF. DNA for the CDR3: TGTGCCACCAGTGGGGTAACCGGGACTAGCGGGAGGAACAATGAGCAGTTCTTC. The chain joins TRBV24-1 to TRBJ2-1; TRBD2 agrees at 15 bases. The CDR3 runs 18 residues. The V gene's germline CDR1 is KGHDR and CDR2 SFDVKD. After removal of 5 bases from V and 5 bases from J, the junction contained 9 bases not matched to a gene.

The chain uses TRBV20-1 and TRBJ2-5; tentative D call: TRBD1 (6 bases). Trimming left V 5 bases short and J 2 bases short, with 15 bases between. The germline CDR1 and CDR2 sequences are DFQATT and SNEGSKA (reference sequence). The length of the CDR3 is 14 residues. The CDR3, as DNA: TGCAGTGCTCGTGCATTTGGACAGCAAGAGACCCAGTACTTC. Translated: CSARAFGQQETQYF.

This clonotype has at least ten counts. The gene calls are TRBV20-1 and TRBJ2-7; the match to TRBD2 covers 16 bases. V trimming: 6 bases; J trimming: 4 bases; junction bases outside the gene matches: 3. The CDR3 is 14 amino acids. Germline V gene sequence: CDR1 DFQATT, CDR2 SNEGSKA (reference sequence). As DNA, the CDR3 is TGCAGTGCCGGGACTAGCGGGAGGGGTTACGAGCAGTACTTC. The encoded protein is CSAGTSGRGYEQYF.

On this clonotype: The limits of the CDR3 on the DNA are not certain, so only TCRdb's listed CDR3 is given. CDR3 in amino acids: CASSLFAGGISTDTQYW. The V and J genes are TRBV7-2 and TRBJ2-3; the D segment call TRBD2 is taken from the table without a DNA check. The CDR3 extends over 17 residues, inclusive of both ends. Looked up from germline, CDR1 is SGHTA and CDR2 is FQGNSA.

On this clonotype: A much larger clone differs by one base, so this may be a read error. The rearrangement joins TRBV19 to TRBJ2-1, with D perhaps matching TRBD2 (7 bases). The V gene's germline CDR1 is LNHDA and CDR2 SQIVND (reference sequence). CDR3 length: 14 amino acids. This CDR3 reads CASSIAGDYSEQFF. DNA for the CDR3: TGTGCCAGTAGTATAGCAGGGGACTACAGTGAGCAGTTCTTC.

This clonotype was counted ten times or more. The rearrangement links TRBV28 to TRBJ1-6; maybe TRBD1 (6 bases). Looked up from germline, CDR1 is MDHEN and CDR2 is SYDVKM. V was cut by 2 bases and J by 9 bases, with 8 bases left in between. The CDR3 loop spans 13 amino acids. The CDR3 here is CASSLPGVSPLHF. The CDR3 coding sequence is TGTGCCAGCAGTTTACCAGGGGTTTCACCCCTCCACTTT.

This clonotype has more than one count but fewer than ten. The chain couples TRBV5-1 to TRBJ2-7, with TRBD1 matching 9 bases. The germline gives CDR1 SGHRS, CDR2 YFSETQ. J was trimmed by 1 base and V by 2 bases; bases with no gene match: 7. The CDR3 length is 16 residues. The chain's CDR3 is CASSFGTGIGSYEQYF. The CDR3 coding sequence is TGCGCCAGCAGCTTTGGGACAGGGATCGGATCCTACGAGCAGTACTTC.

This clonotype was counted only a few times. The CDR3 loop is CASANGLGTDTQYF. The CDR3 coding sequence is TGTGCCAGCGCAAACGGACTGGGCACAGATACGCAGTATTTT. This chain connects TRBV6-2 or TRBV6-3 to TRBJ2-3; D is perhaps TRBD2 (5 bases). CDR1 is MNHEY, CDR2 SVGEGT, per germline. The germline V and J ends were trimmed by 8 bases and 1 base, with 13 bases remaining between them. This CDR3 has 14 residues.

The chain combines TRBV30 with TRBJ2-1, with D perhaps matching TRBD1 or TRBD2 (5 bases each). The germline V gene encodes CDR1 GTSNPN and CDR2 SVGIG (reference sequence). V was cut by 1 base and J by 7 bases, with 11 bases left in between. The CDR3 totals 13 residues. DNA of the CDR3: TGTGCCTGGAGTGGGGGACGAGGGAATGAGCAGTTCTTC. Protein sequence: CAWSGGRGNEQFF.

This clonotype was detected many times. This CDR3 is CASSASGTLTDTQYF. In DNA, the CDR3 is TGTGCCAGCAGCGCAAGCGGGACCCTCACAGATACGCAGTATTTT. V usage is TRBV7-8 and J usage is TRBJ2-3; TRBD2 matches 7 bases. Germline V gives CDR1 SGHVS, CDR2 FQNEAQ. The CDR3 has 15 residues. V lost 5 bases, J lost 2 bases, and 7 bases stayed unmatched.

This clonotype was recorded many times. The chain carries TRBV7-9 and TRBJ1-2; D unresolved. The CDR3 covers 12 residues. The germline V gene has CDR1 SEHNR and CDR2 FQNEAQ (reference sequence). Trimming left V 3 bases short and J 8 bases short, with 10 bases between. The CDR3 nucleotides read TGTGCCAGCAGCTTGGAGGAAGGAGGCTACACCTTC. This gives the protein CASSLEEGGYTF.

This clonotype has ten or more counts. This chain uses TRBV15 with TRBJ1-1; no clear D gene. This CDR3 region has 13 residues. Germline V gene lookup returns CDR1 LNHNV and CDR2 YYDKDF (reference sequence). The V and J ends lost 7 bases and 2 bases respectively, with 11 bases between them. CDR3: CATTLRANTEAFF. The CDR3, as DNA: TGTGCCACCACACTACGGGCCAACACTGAAGCTTTCTTT.

This clonotype was counted only a few times. The rearrangement links TRBV6-1 to TRBJ1-5; TRBD1 matches at 7 bases. Unmatched junction bases numbered 12, after V lost 6 bases and J lost 7 bases. Germline V gene lookup returns CDR1 MNHNS and CDR2 SASEGT. The CDR3 is 15 amino acids. CDR3 nucleotide sequence: TGTGCCAGCAGGCCTGGGGACAGTTCAAGCCAGCCCCAGCATTTT. It codes for CASRPGDSSSQPQHF.

Worth noting for this clonotype: Just one base apart from a much larger clone, this may be a read error. V and J are TRBV5-1 and TRBJ1-1, with D uncertain. CDR3 length: 12 residues. Trimming left V 5 bases short and J 5 bases short, with 10 bases between. From germline, CDR1 is SGHRS and CDR2 YFSETQ. CDR3 sequence reads: CASREPATEAFF. Written as DNA, the CDR3 is TGCGCCAGCAGAGAGCCGGCAACTGAAGCTTTCTTT.

The chain joins TRBV12-3 or TRBV12-4 to TRBJ1-2, with TRBD1 matching over 8 bases. This CDR3 is built from 15 residues. The trim removed 3 bases at V and 6 bases at J, leaving 9 bases unmatched. CDR3 in amino acids: CASSFRQGARNGYTF. The CDR3 DNA sequence: TGTGCCAGCAGTTTTAGGCAGGGGGCGCGTAATGGCTACACCTTC.

This clonotype came up many times. The chain is built from TRBV6-4 and TRBJ1-1; weak D call: TRBD1 (5 bases). The germline CDR1 and CDR2 sequences are MRHNA and SNTAGT. V was cut by 8 bases and J by 0 bases, with 19 bases left in between. The CDR3 is 16 residues long. DNA for the CDR3: TGTGCCAGCCTCTTGGCCCCGACAGTCATGAACACTGAAGCTTTCTTT. It specifies CASLLAPTVMNTEAFF.